This T cell receptor (beta chain) is from a study of cytomegalovirus exposure and HLA in healthy donors. General study points: Many donors carried some public TCRs, although rarity characterized most TCR sequences.

This clone was seen once. The target antigen is unknown. The germline V gene encodes CDR1 SNHLY and CDR2 FYNNEI. V lost 5 bases, J lost 6 bases, and 6 bases stayed unmatched. CDR3 size: 15 residues. Produced via immunoSEQ multiplex PCR; TCRdb's table is partial and in-frame only. The table shows nearly 80,000 clones, with 90% to 95% occurring only once. The chain carries TRBV2 and TRBJ1-4; 10 positions agree with TRBD1. Sequencing was performed on PBMCs. This clonotype was obtained from a woman aged 30 to 39 in good health and CMV-seronegative. The DNA for the CDR3 is TGTGCCAGCAGTACCTCCGGGACAGGGGATGAAAAACTGTTTTTT. Translation: CASSTSGTGDEKLFF.